This T cell receptor (beta chain) originates from a study of T-cell reconstitution after alpha-beta-depleted transplantation in children. Study results and limitations: As was reported, about two months after transplant, alpha-beta T cells came from several hundred expanded graft clones. Diversity and T-cell counts at one year after transplant derived mostly from new T cells. Surviving thymic progenitors and recipient T cells were the source of high TCRbeta diversity at day 60 in some patients.

It was with unique molecular identifiers that the TCRbeta library was prepared. TCRdb processed the PCR reads anew with MiXCR; each CDR3 protein has one entry. The table records 700,000 to 950,000 distinct CDR3 sequences, about 15% of them present only once. As regards this clonotype: Its target is not known.

Germline CDR1 SGHAT, CDR2 FQNNGV. V gave up 2 bases and J gave up 11 bases; unmatched junction bases: 5. The CDR3 has 14 amino acids. The rearrangement uses TRBV11-2 and TRBJ2-1; 11 bases align to TRBD2. This clonotype originated in a male patient under 18 who had a stem cell transplant for acute lymphoblastic leukemia, so the T cells may come from the graft donor. The sample was PBMCs, mostly from graft donor cells, taken 360 days after TCRalphabeta/CD19-depleted stem cell transplant. CDR3 loop: CASSLSLAGGKQFF. The CDR3 DNA reads TGTGCCAGCAGCTTATCCCTAGCGGGAGGTAAGCAGTTCTTC.